This TCR beta chain was obtained from a study of Graves' ophthalmopathy and Graves' hyperthyroidism. V was clipped by 3 bases and J by 2 bases, with 14 bases between them. CDR3 size: 16 residues. The germline V gene encodes CDR1 SGHTA and CDR2 FQGNSA. RNA transcripts were the source from which TCR beta CDR3 regions were amplified. The first-round RT-PCR employed HTBI primers together with the Qiagen OneStep RT-PCR kit. A multiplex PCR was then performed as the second round. TCRdb ran MiXCR on the multiplex PCR reads and lists one entry per CDR3 protein. The data hold some 1.1 million distinct CDR3 sequences, with about two fifths observed a single time.

Sequenced: peripheral blood or thyroid tissue (not recorded which). The sequence derives from an adult man with Graves' hyperthyroidism. The rearrangement uses TRBV7-2 and TRBJ1-5; D is ambiguous. The CDR3 protein is CASSLYPGRGNQPQHF. The CDR3 bases are TGTGCCAGCAGCTTGTATCCTGGCCGTGGCAATCAGCCCCAGCATTTT.